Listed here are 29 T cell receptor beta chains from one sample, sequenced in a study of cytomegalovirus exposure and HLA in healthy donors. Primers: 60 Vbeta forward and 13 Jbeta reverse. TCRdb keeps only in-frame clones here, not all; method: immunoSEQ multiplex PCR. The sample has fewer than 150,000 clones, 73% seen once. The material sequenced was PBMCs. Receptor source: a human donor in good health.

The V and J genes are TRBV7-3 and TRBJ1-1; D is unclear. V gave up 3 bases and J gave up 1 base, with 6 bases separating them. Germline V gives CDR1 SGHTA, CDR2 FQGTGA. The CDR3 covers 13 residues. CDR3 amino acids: CASSFAGNTEAFF. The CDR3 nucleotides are TGTGCCAGCAGCTTTGCAGGGAACACTGAAGCTTTCTTT.

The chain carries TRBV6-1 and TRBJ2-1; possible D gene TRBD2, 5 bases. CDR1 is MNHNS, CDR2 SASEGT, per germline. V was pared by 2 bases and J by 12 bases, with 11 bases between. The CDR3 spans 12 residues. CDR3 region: CASSEPRRWQFF. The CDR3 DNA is TGTGCCAGCAGTGAACCACGGAGGTGGCAGTTCTTC.

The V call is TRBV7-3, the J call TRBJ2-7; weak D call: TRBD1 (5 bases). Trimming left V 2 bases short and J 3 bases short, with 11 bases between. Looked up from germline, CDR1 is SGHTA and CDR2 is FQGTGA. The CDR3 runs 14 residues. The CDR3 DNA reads TGTGCCAGCAGCTTAGACAGTTCCGTCTACGAGCAGTACTTC. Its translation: CASSLDSSVYEQYF. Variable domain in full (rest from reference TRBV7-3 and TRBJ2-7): GAGVSQTPSNKVTEKGKYVELRCDPISGHTALYWYRQSLGQGPEFLIYFQGTGAADDSGLPNDRFFAVRPEGSVSTLKIQRTERGDSAVYLCASSLDSSVYEQYFGPGTRLTVT.

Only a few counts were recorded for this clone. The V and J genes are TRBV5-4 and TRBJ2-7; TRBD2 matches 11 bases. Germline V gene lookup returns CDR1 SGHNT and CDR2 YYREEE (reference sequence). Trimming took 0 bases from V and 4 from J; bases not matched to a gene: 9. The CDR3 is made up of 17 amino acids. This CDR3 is CASSLGTSGSIPYEQYF. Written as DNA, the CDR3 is TGTGCCAGCAGCTTGGGAACTAGCGGGAGTATTCCATACGAGCAGTACTTC.

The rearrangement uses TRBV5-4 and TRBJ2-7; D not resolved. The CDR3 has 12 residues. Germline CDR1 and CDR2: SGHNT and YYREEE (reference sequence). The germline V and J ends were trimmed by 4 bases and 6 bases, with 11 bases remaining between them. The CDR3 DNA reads TGTGCCAGCAGCCTGGCTTCTGTCGAGCAGTACTTC. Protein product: CASSLASVEQYF.

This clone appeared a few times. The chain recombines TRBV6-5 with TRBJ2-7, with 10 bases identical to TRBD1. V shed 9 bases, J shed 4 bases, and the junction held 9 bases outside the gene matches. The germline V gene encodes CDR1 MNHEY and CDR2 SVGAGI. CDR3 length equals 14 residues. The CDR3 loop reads CASATGQGRYEQYF. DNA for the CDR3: TGTGCCAGTGCCACGGGACAGGGGAGGTACGAGCAGTACTTC.

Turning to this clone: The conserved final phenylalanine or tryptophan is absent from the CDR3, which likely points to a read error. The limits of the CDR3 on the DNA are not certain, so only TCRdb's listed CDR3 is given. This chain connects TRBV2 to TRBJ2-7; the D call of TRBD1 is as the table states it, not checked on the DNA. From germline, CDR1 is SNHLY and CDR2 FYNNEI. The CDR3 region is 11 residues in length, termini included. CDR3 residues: CASTFSGQSLI.

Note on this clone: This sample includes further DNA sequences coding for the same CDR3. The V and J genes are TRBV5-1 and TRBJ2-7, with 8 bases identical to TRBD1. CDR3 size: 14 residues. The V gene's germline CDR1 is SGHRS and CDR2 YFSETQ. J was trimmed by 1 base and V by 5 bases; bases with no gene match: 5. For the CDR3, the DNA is TGCGCCAGCAGTTCCGGGACAGGATCCTACGAGCAGTACTTC. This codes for CASSSGTGSYEQYF.

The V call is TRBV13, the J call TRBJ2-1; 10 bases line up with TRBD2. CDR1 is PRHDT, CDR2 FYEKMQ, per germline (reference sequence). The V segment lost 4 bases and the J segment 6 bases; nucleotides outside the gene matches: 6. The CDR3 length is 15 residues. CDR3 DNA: TGTGCCAGCAGCTCTGGACTAGCGGATACCAATGAGCAGTTCTTC. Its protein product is CASSSGLADTNEQFF.

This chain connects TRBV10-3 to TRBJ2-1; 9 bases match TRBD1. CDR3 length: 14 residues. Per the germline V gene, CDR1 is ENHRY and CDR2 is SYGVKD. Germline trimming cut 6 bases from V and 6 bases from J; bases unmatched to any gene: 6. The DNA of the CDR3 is TGTGCCATCAGGCCGGGACAGGGCAGCAATGAGCAGTTCTTC. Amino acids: CAIRPGQGSNEQFF.

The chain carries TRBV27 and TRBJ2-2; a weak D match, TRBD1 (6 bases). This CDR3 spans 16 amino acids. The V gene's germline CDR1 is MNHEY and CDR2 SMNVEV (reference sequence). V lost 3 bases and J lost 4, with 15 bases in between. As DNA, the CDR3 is TGTGCCAGCAGTTTCCTCCCAGGGGTGGGCACCGGGGAGCTGTTTTTT. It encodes CASSFLPGVGTGELFF.

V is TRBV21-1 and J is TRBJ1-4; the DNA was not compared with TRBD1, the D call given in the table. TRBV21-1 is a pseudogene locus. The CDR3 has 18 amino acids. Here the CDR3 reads CASSRLEGAWDPQKGLFF. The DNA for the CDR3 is TGTGCCAGCAGCAGGTTGGAGGGGGCTTGGGACCCTCAGAAAGGGCTGTTTTTT.

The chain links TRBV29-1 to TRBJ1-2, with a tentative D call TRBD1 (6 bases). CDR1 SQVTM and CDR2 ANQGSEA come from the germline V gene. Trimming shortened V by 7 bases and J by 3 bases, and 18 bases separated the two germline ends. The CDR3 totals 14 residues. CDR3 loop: CSAPRGGAYYGYTF. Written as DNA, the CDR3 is TGCAGCGCCCCTAGGGGGGGAGCCTACTATGGCTACACCTTC. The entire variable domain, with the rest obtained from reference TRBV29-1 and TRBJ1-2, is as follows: SAVISQKPSRDICQRGTSLTIQCQVDSQVTMMFWYRQQPGQSLTLIATANQGSEATYESGFVIDKFPISRPNLTFSTLTVSNMSPEDSSIYLCSAPRGGAYYGYTFGSGTRLTVV.

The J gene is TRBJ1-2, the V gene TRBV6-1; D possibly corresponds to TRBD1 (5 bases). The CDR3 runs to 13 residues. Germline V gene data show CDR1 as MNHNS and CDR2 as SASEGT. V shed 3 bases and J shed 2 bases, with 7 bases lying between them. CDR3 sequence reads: CASSDRVNYGYTF. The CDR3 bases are TGTGCCAGCAGTGACAGGGTAAACTATGGCTACACCTTC.

This CDR3 reads CASSNSGGTYNEQFF. In nucleotides, the CDR3 is TGTGCCAGCAGCAATAGCGGGGGGACCTACAATGAGCAGTTCTTC. The rearrangement uses TRBV7-8 and TRBJ2-1; 10 bases match TRBD2. CDR1 and CDR2 (germline): SGHVS, FQNEAQ. Trimming removed 5 bases from V and 2 bases from J; junction bases left unmatched: 3. This CDR3 is built from 15 residues.

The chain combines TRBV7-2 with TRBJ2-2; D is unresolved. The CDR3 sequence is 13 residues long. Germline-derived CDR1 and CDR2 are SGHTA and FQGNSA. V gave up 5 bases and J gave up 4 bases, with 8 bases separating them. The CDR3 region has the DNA TGTGCCAGCAGCATCACAATCACCGGGGAGCTGTTTTTT. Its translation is CASSITITGELFF.

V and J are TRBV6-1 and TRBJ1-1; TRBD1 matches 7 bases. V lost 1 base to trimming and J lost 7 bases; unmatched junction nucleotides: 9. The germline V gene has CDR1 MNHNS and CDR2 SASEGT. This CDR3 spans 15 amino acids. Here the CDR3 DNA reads TGTGCCAGCAGTGAAGTACCTTCCCGGGACAGTGAAGCTTTCTTT. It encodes CASSEVPSRDSEAFF.

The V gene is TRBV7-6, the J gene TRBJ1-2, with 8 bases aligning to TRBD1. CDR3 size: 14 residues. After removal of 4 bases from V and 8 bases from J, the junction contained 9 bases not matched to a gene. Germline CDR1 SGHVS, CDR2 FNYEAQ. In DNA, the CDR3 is TGTGCCAGCAGCTCATGGGACAGGCAGGGAGGCTACACCTTC. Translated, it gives CASSSWDRQGGYTF.

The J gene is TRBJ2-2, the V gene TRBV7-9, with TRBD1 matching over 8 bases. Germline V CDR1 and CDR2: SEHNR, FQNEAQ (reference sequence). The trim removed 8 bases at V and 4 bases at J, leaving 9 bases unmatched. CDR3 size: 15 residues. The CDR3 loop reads CASQGGGTGTGELFF. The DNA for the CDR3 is TGTGCCAGCCAAGGCGGCGGGACAGGCACCGGGGAGCTGTTTTTT.

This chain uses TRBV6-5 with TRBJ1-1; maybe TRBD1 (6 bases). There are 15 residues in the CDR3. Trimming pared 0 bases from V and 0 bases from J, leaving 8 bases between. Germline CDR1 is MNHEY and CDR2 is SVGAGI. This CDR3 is CASSYSGQMNTEAFF. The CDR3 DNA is TGTGCCAGCAGTTACTCAGGACAGATGAACACTGAAGCTTTCTTT.

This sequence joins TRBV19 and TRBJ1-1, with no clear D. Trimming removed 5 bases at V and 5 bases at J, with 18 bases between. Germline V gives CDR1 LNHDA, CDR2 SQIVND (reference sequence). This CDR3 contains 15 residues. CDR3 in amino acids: CASSPETTRRTEAFF. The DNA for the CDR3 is TGTGCCAGTAGTCCTGAGACCACAAGGAGGACTGAAGCTTTCTTT.

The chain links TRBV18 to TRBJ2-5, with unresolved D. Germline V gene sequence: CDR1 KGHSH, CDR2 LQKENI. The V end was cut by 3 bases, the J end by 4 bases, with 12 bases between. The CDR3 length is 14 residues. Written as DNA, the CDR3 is TGTGCCAGCTCACCCCGTCCAGGTTTAGAGACCCAGTACTTC. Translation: CASSPRPGLETQYF.

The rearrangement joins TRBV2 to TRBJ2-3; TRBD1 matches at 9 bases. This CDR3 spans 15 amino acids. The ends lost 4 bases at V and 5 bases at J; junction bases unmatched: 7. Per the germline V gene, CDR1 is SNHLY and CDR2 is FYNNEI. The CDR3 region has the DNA TGTGCCAGCAGTGGGGGGGACAGGGTAGAAGATACGCAGTATTTT. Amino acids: CASSGGDRVEDTQYF.

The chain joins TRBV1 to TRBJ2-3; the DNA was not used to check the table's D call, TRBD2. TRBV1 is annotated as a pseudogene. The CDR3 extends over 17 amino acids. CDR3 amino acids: CTSSQGGLAARTDTQYF. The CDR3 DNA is TGCACCAGCAGCCAGGGTGGACTAGCGGCACGCACAGATACGCAGTATTTT.

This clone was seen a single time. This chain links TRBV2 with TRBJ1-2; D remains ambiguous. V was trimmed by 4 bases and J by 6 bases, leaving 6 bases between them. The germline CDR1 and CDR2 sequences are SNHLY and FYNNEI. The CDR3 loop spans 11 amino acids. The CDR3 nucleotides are TGTGCCAGCAGTGTTCGGGATGGCTACACCTTC. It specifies CASSVRDGYTF.

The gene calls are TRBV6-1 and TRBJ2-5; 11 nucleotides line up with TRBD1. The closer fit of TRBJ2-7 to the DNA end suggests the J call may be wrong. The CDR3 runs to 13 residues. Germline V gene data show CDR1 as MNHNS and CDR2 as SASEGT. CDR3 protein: CASSRTGGDEQYF. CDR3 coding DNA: TGTGCCAGCAGTCGGACAGGGGGCGACGAGCAGTACTTC.

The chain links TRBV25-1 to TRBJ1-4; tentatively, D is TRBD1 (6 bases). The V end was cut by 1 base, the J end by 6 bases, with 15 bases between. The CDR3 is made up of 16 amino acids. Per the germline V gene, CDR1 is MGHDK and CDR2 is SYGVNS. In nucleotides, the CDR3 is TGTGCCAGCAGTGAATCTAGGGGGGGAGAGGATGAAAAACTGTTTTTT. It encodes CASSESRGGEDEKLFF. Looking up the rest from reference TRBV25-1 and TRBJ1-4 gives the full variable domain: EADIYQTPRYLVIGTGKKITLECSQTMGHDKMYWYQQDPGMELHLIHYSYGVNSTEKGDLSSESTVSRIRTEHFPLTLESARPSHTSQYLCASSESRGGEDEKLFFGSGTQLSVL.

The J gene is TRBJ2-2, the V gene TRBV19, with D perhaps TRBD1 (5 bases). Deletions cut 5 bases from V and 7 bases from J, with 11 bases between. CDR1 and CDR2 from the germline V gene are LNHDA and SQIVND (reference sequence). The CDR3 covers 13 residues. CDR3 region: CASSARVDGELFF. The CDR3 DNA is TGTGCCAGTAGTGCCAGGGTTGACGGGGAGCTGTTTTTT.

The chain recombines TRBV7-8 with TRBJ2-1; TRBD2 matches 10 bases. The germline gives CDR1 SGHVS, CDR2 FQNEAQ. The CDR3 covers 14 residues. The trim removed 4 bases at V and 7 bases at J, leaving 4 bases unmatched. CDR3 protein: CASSYSGGQNEQFF. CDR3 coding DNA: TGTGCCAGCAGCTATAGCGGGGGGCAAAATGAGCAGTTCTTC.